Each of the 27 T cell receptor beta chains below was sequenced from the same sample in a study of cytomegalovirus exposure and HLA in healthy donors. Use of 60 Vbeta and 13 Jbeta primers characterized the PCR. Clones were sequenced by immunoSEQ multiplex PCR, and TCRdb holds only the in-frame ones, with some missing. This table lists 95,000 to 150,000 clones. The sequenced sample was PBMCs. The source is a man between 35 and 55 years old in good health and CMV-seronegative.

The chain has TRBV15 and TRBJ2-7; 8 bases map to TRBD1. In germline, CDR1 is LNHNV, CDR2 YYDKDF (reference sequence). The CDR3 loop spans 14 amino acids. V was pared by 1 base and J by 2 bases, with 1 base of the junction left unmatched. CDR3 nucleotides: TGTGCCACCAGCAGAGGGACAGGGCCCTACGAGCAGTACTTC. Amino acid sequence: CATSRGTGPYEQYF.

J is TRBJ1-2 and V is TRBV5-1; D ambiguous. V was clipped by 0 bases and J by 5 bases, with 5 bases between them. This CDR3 has 12 residues. Germline loops: CDR1 SGHRS, CDR2 YFSETQ. The CDR3 region is CASSLDRYGYTF. For the CDR3, the DNA is TGCGCCAGCAGCTTGGACAGATATGGCTACACCTTC.

V and J are TRBV5-1 and TRBJ1-4; D is unclear. In germline, CDR1 is SGHRS, CDR2 YFSETQ. V dropped 4 bases and J dropped 8 bases, with 15 bases sitting between them. The length of the CDR3 is 14 residues. The CDR3 loop reads CASSHVQEGEKLFF. The CDR3 DNA follows: TGCGCCAGCAGCCACGTTCAGGAGGGAGAAAAACTGTTTTTT. Full variable domain (remainder filled in from reference TRBV5-1 and TRBJ1-4): KAGVTQTPRYLIKTRGQQVTLSCSPISGHRSVSWYQQTPGQGLQFLFEYFSETQRNKGNFPGRFSGRQFSNSRSEMNVSTLELGDSALYLCASSHVQEGEKLFFGSGTQLSVL.

V and J are TRBV2 and TRBJ2-5, with 8 nucleotides matching TRBD2. CDR3 size: 14 residues. The germline V gene has CDR1 SNHLY and CDR2 FYNNEI. Germline trimming cut 8 bases from V and 1 base from J; bases unmatched to any gene: 6. The CDR3 DNA reads as TGTGCCAGCCTTGGACTAGCCGTCCAAGAGACCCAGTACTTC. Its protein is CASLGLAVQETQYF. The full variable domain, its missing parts supplied by reference TRBV2 and TRBJ2-5, is EPEVTQTPSHQVTQMGQEVILRCVPISNHLYFYWYRQILGQKVEFLVSFYNNEISEKSEIFDDQFSVERPDGSNFTLKIRSTKLEDSAMYFCASLGLAVQETQYFGPGTRLLVL.

The rearrangement links TRBV4-1 to TRBJ1-3; a possible D gene is TRBD1 (6 bases). Germline CDR1 MGHRA, CDR2 YSYEKL. The CDR3 spans 15 residues. V was shortened by 4 bases and J by 2 bases, with 12 bases between the two germline ends. The CDR3 region has the DNA TGCGCCAGCAGCCCTGCCGGACAGCCTGGAAACACCATATATTTT. Protein: CASSPAGQPGNTIYF.

CDR3 sequence: CASSLGKGGRYNEQFF. Written as DNA, the CDR3 is TGTGCCAGCAGTTTGGGAAAGGGAGGGCGATACAATGAGCAGTTCTTC. The chain combines TRBV28 with TRBJ2-1; TRBD2 matches 7 bases. This CDR3 spans 16 amino acids. After removal of 3 bases from V and 4 bases from J, the junction contained 9 bases not matched to a gene. The germline gives CDR1 MDHEN, CDR2 SYDVKM.

The chain carries TRBV2 and TRBJ2-7; the D is unclear. Germline CDR1 and CDR2: SNHLY and FYNNEI. CDR3 size: 14 residues. V was shortened by 6 bases and J by 2 bases, with 14 bases between the two germline ends. In DNA, the CDR3 is TGTGCCAGCAGCTCATCAGTACAAACCTACGAGCAGTACTTC. It yields the protein CASSSSVQTYEQYF.

The V and J genes are TRBV7-2 and TRBJ2-5, with no clear D. Trimming left V 1 base short and J 1 base short, with 10 bases between. CDR3 length: 15 amino acids. CDR1 is SGHTA, CDR2 FQGNSA, per germline. The CDR3 DNA reads as TGTGCCAGCAGCTTAGTTGGCTCTCCCCAAGAGACCCAGTACTTC. It is translated as CASSLVGSPQETQYF.

V and J are TRBV5-1 and TRBJ2-5, with a possible D match to TRBD2 (6 bases). V lost 0 bases, J lost 5 bases, and 14 bases lay in between. Germline V gene sequence: CDR1 SGHRS, CDR2 YFSETQ. The CDR3 is 15 residues long. Written as DNA, the CDR3 is TGCGCCAGCAGCTTGGCCAGGGCGGCGGGGGAGACCCAGTACTTC. Protein: CASSLARAAGETQYF.

The chain carries TRBV9 and TRBJ2-5; TRBD1 aligns across 11 bases. With 3 bases clipped from V and 2 bases from J, the junction kept 3 bases outside the gene matches. This CDR3 is 15 amino acids long. In germline, CDR1 is SGDLS, CDR2 YYNGEE. The CDR3 DNA follows: TGTGCCAGCAGCGAGTGGGACAGGGGGCAAGAGACCCAGTACTTC. Protein: CASSEWDRGQETQYF. The variable domain in full, with the rest retrieved from reference TRBV9 and TRBJ2-5, is DSGVTQTPKHLITATGQRVTLRCSPRSGDLSVYWYQQSLDQGLQFLIQYYNGEERAKGNILERFSAQQFPDLHSELNLSSLELGDSALYFCASSEWDRGQETQYFGPGTRLLVL.

The chain combines TRBV10-3 with TRBJ2-7; TRBD2 aligns across 13 bases. Trimming at V came to 2 bases and at J to 2 bases, leaving 3 bases not matched to a gene. Germline-derived CDR1 and CDR2 are ENHRY and SYGVKD. The CDR3 sequence is 16 residues long. CDR3: CAISEPGTSGTYEQYF. The CDR3 region has the DNA TGTGCCATCAGTGAGCCGGGGACTAGCGGGACCTACGAGCAGTACTTC.

The chain recombines TRBV11-2 with TRBJ2-2; perhaps TRBD2 as D (5 bases). The V gene lost 5 bases and the J gene lost 5 bases, with 15 bases spanning the gap. The CDR3 sequence is 15 residues long. CDR1 and CDR2 from the germline V gene are SGHAT and FQNNGV. The CDR3 region is CASSGSGSSTGELFF. DNA for the CDR3: TGTGCCAGCAGCGGGAGCGGTTCTTCTACCGGGGAGCTGTTTTTT.

This chain uses TRBV19 with TRBJ2-3, with TRBD2 matching over 8 bases. V gave up 7 bases and J gave up 3 bases; unmatched junction bases: 9. The CDR3 runs to 15 residues. The germline V gene has CDR1 LNHDA and CDR2 SQIVND (reference sequence). The CDR3: CASNIAGIGTDTQYF. For the CDR3, the DNA is TGTGCCAGTAACATAGCGGGAATCGGGACAGATACGCAGTATTTT.

V gene TRBV6-4 combines with J gene TRBJ2-3, with D perhaps matching TRBD2 (5 bases). Looked up from germline, CDR1 is MRHNA and CDR2 is SNTAGT. V was trimmed by 4 bases and J by 5 bases, leaving 16 bases between them. The CDR3 runs to 15 residues. Written as DNA, the CDR3 is TGTGCCAGCAGTGCACAGAGCGGCTCGGGAGATACGCAGTATTTT. It is translated as CASSAQSGSGDTQYF.

This chain links TRBV5-4 with TRBJ2-7; 9 nucleotides match TRBD1. The ends lost 6 bases at V and 0 bases at J; junction bases unmatched: 4. This CDR3 has 14 amino acids. CDR1 and CDR2 (germline): SGHNT, YYREEE (reference sequence). CDR3 nucleotides: TGTGCCAGCAAACCGGGACAGGGCTCCTACGAGCAGTACTTC. This sequence encodes CASKPGQGSYEQYF.

The CDR3 nucleotides read TGTGCCAGTAGTACGGGACAGGGGTGGGCAGATACGCAGTATTTT. Its protein product is CASSTGQGWADTQYF. The chain links TRBV19 to TRBJ2-3; 10 positions match TRBD1. This CDR3 region has 15 residues. Looked up from germline, CDR1 is LNHDA and CDR2 is SQIVND (reference sequence). V shed 4 bases and J 4 bases; nucleotides not matched to a gene: 5.

The chain joins TRBV7-3 to TRBJ1-1; the match to TRBD1 covers 11 bases. Trimming cost V 5 bases and J 3 bases; bases outside gene matches: 8. The CDR3 covers 16 residues. CDR1 SGHTA and CDR2 FQGTGA come from the germline V gene. The CDR3 coding sequence is TGTGCCAGCAGCCTCTACCCGGGACAGGGGGACACTGAAGCTTTCTTT. Translation gives CASSLYPGQGDTEAFF.

This chain connects TRBV5-6 to TRBJ1-5; the match to TRBD1 covers 7 bases. The germline V gene encodes CDR1 SGHDT and CDR2 YYEEEE. The V segment lost 3 bases and the J segment 4 bases; nucleotides outside the gene matches: 4. The CDR3 consists of 14 residues. CDR3 coding DNA: TGTGCCAGCAGCTGGGGGACAGAGAATCAGCCCCAGCATTTT. This encodes CASSWGTENQPQHF. The complete variable domain, with remaining parts taken from reference TRBV5-6 and TRBJ1-5, reads DAGVTQSPTHLIKTRGQQVTLRCSPKSGHDTVSWYQQALGQGPQFIFQYYEEEERQRGNFPDRFSGHQFPNYSSELNVNALLLGDSALYLCASSWGTENQPQHFGDGTRLSIL.

With respect to this clone: Additional DNA sequences in this sample encode the identical CDR3. The genes are TRBV7-2 and TRBJ2-5; D not resolved. The V end lost 3 bases, the J end lost 3 bases, and 8 bases lay between the germline ends. The germline CDR1 and CDR2 sequences are SGHTA and FQGNSA. The CDR3 runs to 13 residues. This CDR3 reads CASSLEREETQYF. For the CDR3, the DNA is TGTGCCAGCAGCTTGGAGCGCGAAGAGACCCAGTACTTC.

The CDR3 region has the DNA TGTGCCAGCAGTACCGGGGGGGTTGGGAACACTGAAGCTTTCTTT. As protein: CASSTGGVGNTEAFF. This chain uses TRBV6-5 with TRBJ1-1; a possible D gene is TRBD1 (5 bases). The ends were cut back, 5 bases at V and 1 base at J, with 14 bases in the middle. This CDR3 has 15 residues. The germline V gene has CDR1 MNHEY and CDR2 SVGAGI.

The chain uses TRBV11-1 and TRBJ2-5; 12 bases match TRBD2. Looked up from germline, CDR1 is SGHAT and CDR2 is FQDESV (reference sequence). CDR3 length: 18 residues. V was clipped by 5 bases and J by 6 bases; unmatched bases: 16. CDR3 DNA sequence: TGTGCCAGCAGCCCGGATAGAAGACTAGCGGGAGAAGGAAAGACCCAGTACTTC. Translating it yields CASSPDRRLAGEGKTQYF. The full variable domain, its missing parts supplied by reference TRBV11-1 and TRBJ2-5, is EAEVAQSPRYKITEKSQAVAFWCDPISGHATLYWYRQILGQGPELLVQFQDESVVDDSQLPKDRFSAERLKGVDSTLKIQPAELGDSAMYLCASSPDRRLAGEGKTQYFGPGTRLLVL.

The V call is TRBV5-6, the J call TRBJ2-2; D may be TRBD2 (6 bases). V gave up 4 bases and J gave up 4 bases, with 11 bases separating them. CDR3 length equals 14 residues. Germline V lookup: CDR1 SGHDT, CDR2 YYEEEE. CDR3 protein: CASSGDFSTGELFF. CDR3 sequence (DNA): TGTGCCAGCAGCGGGGACTTTTCCACCGGGGAGCTGTTTTTT.

The rearrangement uses TRBV30 and TRBJ2-7, with D perhaps matching TRBD1 (6 bases). The CDR3 length is 13 residues. Deletions cut 8 bases from V and 4 bases from J, with 18 bases between. Per germline, CDR1 GTSNPN and CDR2 SVGIG (reference sequence). CDR3: CALEYSGAYEQYF. CDR3 nucleotide sequence: TGTGCCCTGGAATATTCAGGGGCGTACGAGCAGTACTTC.

The chain joins TRBV19 to TRBJ1-5, with 8 bases matching TRBD1. Trimming cost V 5 bases and J 3 bases; bases outside gene matches: 9. This CDR3 is built from 16 residues. From germline, CDR1 is LNHDA and CDR2 SQIVND (reference sequence). The CDR3 DNA reads as TGTGCCAGTAGTGCCTTGACAGGGGTTTACAATCAGCCCCAGCATTTT. Protein: CASSALTGVYNQPQHF.

The chain uses TRBV23-1 and TRBJ2-5; a possible D gene is TRBD2 (6 bases). TRBV23-1 is reported as an ORF; its role is uncertain. This CDR3 contains 15 residues. Trimming took off 0 bases at V and 1 base at J, with 9 bases between the two ends. The CDR3 coding sequence is TGCGCCAGCAGTCAATCACGGGGAGGCCAAGAGACCCAGTACTTC. Protein sequence: CASSQSRGGQETQYF.

This chain connects TRBV5-6 to TRBJ1-5; the D gene is possibly TRBD1 (5 bases). The CDR3 sequence is 15 residues long. Trimming left V 3 bases short and J 11 bases short, with 21 bases between. Germline CDR1 and CDR2: SGHDT and YYEEEE. The DNA of the CDR3 is TGTGCCAGCAGCTCCTCCGGGACGGGGACTTCGACCCAGCATTTT. Translation gives CASSSSGTGTSTQHF.

The rearrangement links TRBV7-9 to TRBJ1-3, with D perhaps matching TRBD1 (6 bases). This CDR3 is 15 amino acids long. Trimming pared 6 bases from V and 0 bases from J, leaving 12 bases between. Germline assignment: CDR1 SEHNR and CDR2 FQNEAQ (reference sequence). In DNA form, the CDR3 reads TGTGCCAGCAGTAGGGGGGGGAGCTCTGGAAACACCATATATTTT. It encodes CASSRGGSSGNTIYF.